The 11 T cell receptor beta chains reported below all come from one sample, sequenced in a study of identical twins. From the 5' RACE reads, TCRdb called clonotypes with MiXCR, one entry per CDR3 protein. The table shows around 490,000 distinct CDR3 sequences, with over 12% occurring only once. This same sample was also part of a study on yellow fever vaccine responses in identical twins.

The sequenced material came from CD4+ T cells sorted from blood. The receptor set was obtained from a woman younger than 30 in good health.

The chain joins TRBV28 to TRBJ1-5; 8 positions agree with TRBD1. Looked up from germline, CDR1 is MDHEN and CDR2 is SYDVKM. This CDR3 comprises 16 residues. V lost 6 bases and J lost 3; bases outside the gene matches: 10. CDR3 amino acids: CASSLELGQDNQPQHF. CDR3 sequence (DNA): TGTGCCAGCAGCCTCGAACTGGGACAGGACAATCAGCCCCAGCATTTT.

J is TRBJ2-3 and V is TRBV5-1, with D perhaps being TRBD1 or TRBD2 (5 bases each). Trimming shortened V by 0 bases and J by 1 base, and 9 bases separated the two germline ends. Looked up from germline, CDR1 is SGHRS and CDR2 is YFSETQ. The CDR3 loop spans 15 amino acids. CDR3 coding DNA: TGCGCCAGCAGCTTGGCGGGACGTGGCACAGATACGCAGTATTTT. Its translation is CASSLAGRGTDTQYF.

This clonotype was picked up a small number of times. This chain connects TRBV5-1 to TRBJ1-1; D remains ambiguous. The germline V and J ends were trimmed by 0 bases and 2 bases, with 11 bases remaining between them. The CDR3 is made up of 15 amino acids. Germline CDR1 reads SGHRS; CDR2 reads YFSETQ. The CDR3 reads CASSLVGGTNTEAFF. In DNA, the CDR3 is TGCGCCAGCAGCTTGGTCGGAGGTACTAACACTGAAGCTTTCTTT.

The rearrangement uses TRBV28 and TRBJ1-1, with D possibly matching TRBD1 (6 bases). V was trimmed by 6 bases and J by 0 bases, leaving 17 bases between them. The germline CDR1 and CDR2 sequences are MDHEN and SYDVKM. The CDR3 is 16 residues long. The CDR3 sequence is CASSRNPGQMNTEAFF. The CDR3 nucleotides read TGTGCCAGCAGCCGTAACCCGGGACAAATGAACACTGAAGCTTTCTTT.

This clonotype appeared a single time. The genes are TRBV12-3 or TRBV12-4 and TRBJ2-1, with 10 bases fitting TRBD2. The CDR3 consists of 15 residues. The junction had 7 bases not matched to a gene; V was cut back by 7 bases and J by 4 bases. CDR3 sequence reads: CASIEGLASYNEQFF. In nucleotides, the CDR3 is TGTGCCAGCATCGAGGGACTAGCGAGTTACAATGAGCAGTTCTTC.

This chain links TRBV28 with TRBJ2-5, with 11 nucleotides matching TRBD2. This CDR3 contains 15 residues. Germline CDR1 MDHEN, CDR2 SYDVKM. After removal of 5 bases from V and 11 bases from J, the junction contained 13 bases not matched to a gene. CDR3 coding DNA: TGTGCCAGCAGTACGGTAGCGGGGGGGCTTAAGGCACAGTACTTC. Its protein product is CASSTVAGGLKAQYF.

This clonotype was observed a handful of times. The rearrangement joins TRBV2 to TRBJ2-1; 12 nucleotides agree with TRBD2. The CDR3 is 15 residues long. Germline V gene data show CDR1 as SNHLY and CDR2 as FYNNEI. The junction had 8 bases not matched to a gene; V was cut back by 5 bases and J by 9 bases. CDR3 loop: CASSLLAGGFGEQFF. CDR3 nucleotides: TGTGCCAGCAGTCTCCTAGCGGGGGGGTTCGGTGAGCAGTTCTTC.

Only a few counts were recorded for this clonotype. The chain employs TRBV12-3 or TRBV12-4 and TRBJ2-1; 13 bases fit TRBD2. This CDR3 comprises 15 residues. Germline trimming cut 5 bases from V and 8 bases from J; bases unmatched to any gene: 6. The CDR3: CASSPGLAGFDEQFF. The CDR3 nucleotides read TGTGCCAGCAGTCCGGGACTAGCGGGATTCGATGAGCAGTTCTTC.

This clonotype was seen a few times. The chain recombines TRBV12-3 or TRBV12-4 with TRBJ2-1; tentatively, D is TRBD2 (6 bases). Trimming stripped 4 bases from V and 1 base from J, with 20 bases between. The CDR3 totals 18 residues. The chain's CDR3 is CASSYPSYGAGSYNEQFF. The CDR3, as DNA: TGTGCCAGCAGTTACCCCTCCTATGGCGCGGGATCCTACAATGAGCAGTTCTTC.

V is TRBV5-1 and J is TRBJ1-5, with D hard to call. Trimming shortened V by 7 bases and J by 4 bases, and 15 bases separated the two germline ends. This CDR3 is 14 amino acids long. Germline V lookup: CDR1 SGHRS, CDR2 YFSETQ. The CDR3: CASASEVGNQPQHF. As DNA, the CDR3 is TGCGCCAGCGCTTCGGAGGTTGGGAATCAGCCCCAGCATTTT.

A word on this clonotype: Relative to the germline gene, one junction end is altered; a read error may explain this. The chain links TRBV6-4 to TRBJ2-6; 7 bases are a match to TRBD2. The CDR3 extends over 19 amino acids. The germline V gene has CDR1 MRHNA and CDR2 SNTAGT. The CDR3 sequence is CACSLTRGRVVSGANVLTF. The CDR3 DNA reads as TGTGCCTGCAGTTTAACCCGAGGGAGGGTAGTCTCTGGGGCCAACGTCCTGACTTTC.